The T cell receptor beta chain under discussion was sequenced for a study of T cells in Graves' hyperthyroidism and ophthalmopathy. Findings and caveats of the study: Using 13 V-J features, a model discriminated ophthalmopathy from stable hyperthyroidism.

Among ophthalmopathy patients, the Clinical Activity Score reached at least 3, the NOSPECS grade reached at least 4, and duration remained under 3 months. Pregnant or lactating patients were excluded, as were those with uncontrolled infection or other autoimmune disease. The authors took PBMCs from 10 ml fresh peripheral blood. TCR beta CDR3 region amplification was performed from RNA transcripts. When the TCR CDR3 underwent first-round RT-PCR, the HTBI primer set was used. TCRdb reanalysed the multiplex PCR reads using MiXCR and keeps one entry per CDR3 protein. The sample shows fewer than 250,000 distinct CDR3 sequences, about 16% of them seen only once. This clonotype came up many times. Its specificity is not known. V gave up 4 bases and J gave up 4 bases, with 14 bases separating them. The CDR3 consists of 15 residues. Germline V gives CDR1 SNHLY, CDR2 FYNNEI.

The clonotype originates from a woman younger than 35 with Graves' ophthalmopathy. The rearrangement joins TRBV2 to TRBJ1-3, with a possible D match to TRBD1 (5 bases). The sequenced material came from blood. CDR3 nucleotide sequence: TGTGCCAGCAGTGCCGGGGGGGGGAGAGGAAACACCATATATTTT. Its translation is CASSAGGGRGNTIYF.